This T cell receptor beta chain originates from a study of blood T cells in healthy people across ages. Then a second PCR, running roughly 7 to 12 cycles, was carried out with a sample-barcoded 5' primer and a J-beta primer mix. Researchers report that each sample yielded at least 2.5 million CDR3-containing paired-end reads. TCRdb re-called the 5' RACE reads through MiXCR, storing one row per CDR3 protein. The sample contains approximately 1.5 million distinct CDR3 sequences, 30% to 35% of which appear only once. Study-wide findings and caveats: Compared with aged donors, long-lived donors showed fewer expanded clones, suggesting selection. Since the PBMCs were unsorted, naive and antigen-experienced cells could not be conclusively compared. As age increased, TCR beta diversity per million T cells fell in a roughly linear fashion.

This clonotype was counted between two and nine times. Its antigen remains unknown. The length of the CDR3 is 15 residues. Trimming left V 5 bases short and J 7 bases short, with 15 bases between. Germline V CDR1 and CDR2: SGHTA, FQGTGA. This clonotype was sampled from a woman aged 25 to 39 in good health. Sequencing was performed on blood. The chain links TRBV7-3 to TRBJ1-6; a possible D gene is TRBD1 (6 bases). CDR3 protein: CASSLKRGWNSPLHF. In DNA, the CDR3 is TGTGCCAGCAGCCTCAAAAGGGGGTGGAATTCACCCCTCCACTTT.